This T cell receptor beta chain was identified in a study of blood T cell repertoires in COVID-19. The ends lost 5 bases at V and 7 bases at J; junction bases unmatched: 5. The CDR3 extends over 14 amino acids. Per the germline V gene, CDR1 is SGHTA and CDR2 is FQGNSA. TCRdb's table, derived via immunoSEQ multiplex PCR, lists solely in-frame clones and lacks some. The sample holds some 180,000 clones, 80% to 85% seen once. Clinical histories supplied by participants themselves formed the basis of cohort assignment. This chain joins TRBV7-2 and TRBJ2-3; TRBD2 matches at 11 bases. The sequence was collected from a woman aged 25 to 39 who had been exposed to COVID-19. The sample was PBMCs or T cells enriched from blood (not recorded which). The CDR3 loop is CASSQTSGVNTQYF. For the CDR3, the DNA is TGTGCCAGCAGCCAGACTAGCGGGGTAAATACGCAGTATTTT. Supplemented by reference TRBV7-2 and TRBJ2-3, the full variable domain reads GAGVSQSPSNKVTEKGKDVELRCDPISGHTALYWYRQSLGQGLEFLIYFQGNSAPDKSGLPSDRFSAERTGGSVSTLTIQRTQQEDSAVYLCASSQTSGVNTQYFGPGTRLTVL.